The rows below give T cell receptor beta chains drawn from one sample of a study of blood T cell repertoires in COVID-19. Measured with immunoSEQ multiplex PCR; TCRdb has only the in-frame clones, and not every one. The repertoire holds about 94,000 clones, 75% to 90% seen once, with under 20% in the top ten. Sequences were obtained from peripheral blood. Receptor source: a human donor in a cohort sampled during active COVID-19. Each CDR3 is given with its conserved first and last residue. The D gene is left open where the match is weak. Clone sizes are given selectively: once, few, many, or a class where the clone is expanded.

DNA | CDR3 | D | V | length | size | J
TGCGCCAGCAGCTTGGCCAGTGGGGAGGTGACATCACCCCTCCACTTT | CASSLASGEVTSPLHF | . | TRBV5-1 | 16 | few | TRBJ1-6
TGCAGTGCTAGTCCCTTAGGGGAAGGTGAAAAACTGTTTTTT | CSASPLGEGEKLFF | . | TRBV20-1 | 14 | . | TRBJ1-4
TGTGCCAGCAGCGTGACAGGGAAGGCTTTCTTT | CASSVTGKAFF | TRBD1 | TRBV28 | 11 | . | TRBJ1-1
TGTGCCACCAGTGATGAGGAGGGCAGGGGGTTCAACTATGGCTACACCTTC | CATSDEEGRGFNYGYTF | TRBD1 | TRBV24-1 | 17 | . | TRBJ1-2
TGCGCCAGCAGCCCGCGGGACAGGGGGCGAAGTAAAGCTTTCTTT | CASSPRDRGRSKAFF | TRBD1 | TRBV5-1 | 15 | . | TRBJ1-1
TGCAGTGCTAAACGGACCGGGGAGCTGTTTTTT | CSAKRTGELFF | . | TRBV20-1 | 11 | . | TRBJ2-2
TGTGCCAGCAGCCTACGGGACAGAGAACATGAAAAACTGTTTTTT | CASSLRDREHEKLFF | TRBD1 | TRBV5-5 | 15 | . | TRBJ1-4
TGTGCCAGCAGTGAAGTGGGGTATTCGGCGGGGGCCTACGAGCAGTACTTC | CASSEVGYSAGAYEQYF | TRBD2 | TRBV6-1 | 17 | . | TRBJ2-7
TGCGCCAGCAGCTTACGGGATTCCACAGATACGCAGTATTTT | CASSLRDSTDTQYF | . | TRBV5-1 | 14 | . | TRBJ2-3
TGTGCCAGCCCCCTTGCCAGCGGGAGGTTGACCGGGGAGCTGTTTTTT | CASPLASGRLTGELFF | TRBD2 | TRBV7-9 | 16 | . | TRBJ2-2
TGTGCCAGCAGCTTAGCAGGTCCCCTTCTAGGCGAGCAGTACTTC | CASSLAGPLLGEQYF | . | TRBV7-9 | 15 | . | TRBJ2-7
TGTGCCGTCAGGGGCCAGGGGGCCGGGGCCAACGTCCTGACTTTC | CAVRGQGAGANVLTF | TRBD1 | TRBV6-5 | 15 | . | TRBJ2-6
TGTGCCACCAGTGATTCCGGGACAGGGGGTGAAAAACTGTTTTTT | CATSDSGTGGEKLFF | TRBD1 | TRBV24-1 | 15 | . | TRBJ1-4
TGTGCCAGCAGTTACTCGATGGAGTACCAAGAGACCCAGTACTTC | CASSYSMEYQETQYF | . | TRBV6-5 | 15 | . | TRBJ2-5
TGTGCCAGTAGTATAGATGGAGGGCAGAGCGAGCAGTACTTC | CASSIDGGQSEQYF | . | TRBV19 | 14 | . | TRBJ2-7
TGTGCCTGGAGTCTCAAGTCTAGCGGACCCGGGGAGCTGTTTTTT | CAWSLKSSGPGELFF | TRBD2 | TRBV30 | 15 | . | TRBJ2-2
TGTGCCAGCACCAGGACAGGGAGCCACGAGCAGTACTTC | CASTRTGSHEQYF | TRBD1 | TRBV7-9 | 13 | . | TRBJ2-7
TGTGCCAGCAGTTTTCCTCCAGGCGGGCCTCGGGGCTACGAGCAGTACTTC | CASSFPPGGPRGYEQYF | . | TRBV28 | 17 | . | TRBJ2-7
TGTGCCAGCAGCCAAGGGACGACAGGGGGTTCCTACGAGCAGTACTTC | CASSQGTTGGSYEQYF | TRBD1 | TRBV3-1/TRBV3-2 | 16 | . | TRBJ2-7
TGTGCCAGCAGTTACGAACAAAGGGGCTATTCACCCCTCCACTTT | CASSYEQRGYSPLHF | . | TRBV6-5 | 15 | . | TRBJ1-6
TGTGCCAGCAGTTCCCGTGGGGGAGGCTCTGGAAACACCATATATTTT | CASSSRGGGSGNTIYF | . | TRBV28 | 16 | few | TRBJ1-3
TGTGCCAGCAGACCAATGACAGGGCGGTCACCCCTCCACTTT | CASRPMTGRSPLHF | TRBD1 | TRBV27 | 14 | . | TRBJ1-6
TGTGCCAGCCCAGCGGGCAATGAGCAGTTCTTC | CASPAGNEQFF | . | TRBV2 | 11 | few | TRBJ2-1
TGTGCCAGCAGCCCCCCCAATACGCGACAGGTGGGCTATGGCTACACCTTC | CASSPPNTRQVGYGYTF | . | TRBV7-2 | 17 | . | TRBJ1-2
TGCAGCGTTGGGGCAGGGGCGGACACCATATATTTT | CSVGAGADTIYF | . | TRBV29-1 | 12 | many | TRBJ1-3
TGTGCCAGCAGCATAAGCGGACTAGCGGGAGCGGAGACCCAGTACTTC | CASSISGLAGAETQYF | TRBD2 | TRBV5-4 | 16 | . | TRBJ2-5
TGCAGTCCCGGGGGGGACGAGCAGTACTTC | CSPGGDEQYF | TRBD2 | TRBV20-1 | 10 | . | TRBJ2-7
TGTGCCAGCTCTTATTCAGTGACAGGGGGCTATGAGCAGTTCTTC | CASSYSVTGGYEQFF | TRBD1 | TRBV18 | 15 | . | TRBJ2-1
TGCGCCAGCAGCTTGCCACAGGAGTTCCACGAGCAGTACTTC | CASSLPQEFHEQYF | . | TRBV5-1 | 14 | . | TRBJ2-7
TGTGCCAGCAGCTCTAGCGGGAGAACTTGGGAGCAGTACTTC | CASSSSGRTWEQYF | TRBD2 | TRBV5-5 | 14 | . | TRBJ2-7
TGTGCCAGCAGTTCATACAGGGATCCTCAGCCCCAGCATTTT | CASSSYRDPQPQHF | . | TRBV27 | 14 | . | TRBJ1-5
TGTGCCAGCAGCCCAGGTTCCACTGAAGCTTTCTTT | CASSPGSTEAFF | . | TRBV13 | 12 | once | TRBJ1-1
TGTGCCATCAGTGAACGGACAGGGGTGGGGACTGAAGCTTTCTTT | CAISERTGVGTEAFF | TRBD1 | TRBV10-3 | 15 | . | TRBJ1-1
TGTGCCAGCAGCTTAGAGCAGGGTTTCTACGAGCAGTACTTC | CASSLEQGFYEQYF | . | TRBV11-2 | 14 | . | TRBJ2-7
TGTGCCAGCAGACTCAAAACGTACGAGCAGTACTTC | CASRLKTYEQYF | . | TRBV6-5 | 12 | . | TRBJ2-7
TGTGCCAGCAGCCGGACTAGCGGGAGGGCTTGGGCGCAGTATTTT | CASSRTSGRAWAQYF | TRBD2 | TRBV5-6 | 15 | . | TRBJ2-3
TGCGCCAGCAGCCAAGATCTGGCAGGTCACTATGGCTACACCTTC | CASSQDLAGHYGYTF | . | TRBV4-1 | 15 | . | TRBJ1-2
TGTGCCAGCAGCTTAGCGTCGGGACAGGGAGGTGAAAAACTGTTTTTT | CASSLASGQGGEKLFF | TRBD1 | TRBV7-2 | 16 | . | TRBJ1-4
TGTGCCAGCAGTGGGGGACAGACGCCCTACGAGCAGTACTTC | CASSGGQTPYEQYF | TRBD1 | TRBV6-2/TRBV6-3 | 14 | once | TRBJ2-7
TGTGCCAGCTCTAGAGCGGACTCTTATGGCTACACCTTC | CASSRADSYGYTF | . | TRBV2 | 13 | . | TRBJ1-2
TGTGCCAGCAGCCAAGCCGGGGGACTAGCGGCCGAGCAGTACTTC | CASSQAGGLAAEQYF | TRBD2 | TRBV14 | 15 | . | TRBJ2-7
TGTGCCAGTAGTATAGATATAGCGGCCACAGATACGCAGTATTTT | CASSIDIAATDTQYF | . | TRBV19 | 15 | . | TRBJ2-3
TGCAGCGTTGTAGGGGCTGGAAACACCATATATTTT | CSVVGAGNTIYF | . | TRBV29-1 | 12 | . | TRBJ1-3
TGCGCCAGCAGTCATACCCGGGACAGGGGAGGATACAACAATGAGCAGTTCTTC | CASSHTRDRGGYNNEQFF | TRBD1 | TRBV10-1 | 18 | . | TRBJ2-1
TGTGCCAGCAGCCCCCGGGAGGGCTCGTATGGCTACACCTTC | CASSPREGSYGYTF | . | TRBV7-8 | 14 | . | TRBJ1-2
TGTGCCTGGAGTCTTGACAGGGGACTCTCCTACGAGCAGTACTTC | CAWSLDRGLSYEQYF | TRBD1 | TRBV30 | 15 | once | TRBJ2-7
TGTGCCAGCAGAGTCGGTGGGCTTTACGAGCAGTACTTC | CASRVGGLYEQYF | . | TRBV28 | 13 | . | TRBJ2-7
TGTGCCACCGCGGGACAGGGGGGGTTTTACGAGCAGTACTTC | CATAGQGGFYEQYF | TRBD1 | TRBV10-3 | 14 | once | TRBJ2-7
TGTGCCAGCAGCCTGAGCTCTGGGGCCAACGTCCTGACTTTC | CASSLSSGANVLTF | . | TRBV7-9 | 14 | . | TRBJ2-6
TGTGCCAGCAGGGACGGGGGGACCTCTGGAAACACCATATATTTT | CASRDGGTSGNTIYF | . | TRBV9 | 15 | . | TRBJ1-3
TGTGCCAGCAGTCCGACTAGCGGCAACACCGGGGAGCTGTTTTTT | CASSPTSGNTGELFF | TRBD2 | TRBV6-6 | 15 | . | TRBJ2-2
TGCAGCGTTGCGCGAGAATCCAATCAGCCCCAGCATTTT | CSVARESNQPQHF | . | TRBV29-1 | 13 | . | TRBJ1-5
TGTGCCAGCAGCACGACTAGCGGGAGAGAAGAGACCCAGTACTTC | CASSTTSGREETQYF | TRBD2 | TRBV7-8 | 15 | . | TRBJ2-5
TGTGCCAGCTCACCTAGCGCCGGGAGCTCCTACGAGCAGTACTTC | CASSPSAGSSYEQYF | . | TRBV18 | 15 | . | TRBJ2-7
TGTGCCAGCAGCCTTGATCGGGACTACGAGCAGTACTTC | CASSLDRDYEQYF | . | TRBV5-6 | 13 | . | TRBJ2-7
TGCGCCAGCAGCCAAAGGCCCCGACGGGATAACACTGAAGCTTTCTTT | CASSQRPRRDNTEAFF | . | TRBV5-1 | 16 | . | TRBJ1-1
TGTGCCAGTAGTATACGGCTCGCGGCGTCCAATTCACCCCTCCACTTT | CASSIRLAASNSPLHF | . | TRBV19 | 16 | . | TRBJ1-6
TGTGCCACCAGTGATTTCAGAGGGGGCTACACCTTC | CATSDFRGGYTF | . | TRBV24-1 | 12 | . | TRBJ1-2
TGTGCCAGTAGTATGACGGGAGGCGGGGAGACCCAGTACTTC | CASSMTGGGETQYF | TRBD2 | TRBV19 | 14 | . | TRBJ2-5